This TCR beta chain was observed in a study of T-cell memory formation after mild COVID-19. Study at large: Clusters of TCRs were largely donor specific. Study-wide findings and caveats: Some responding clones appeared in pre-infection memory, suggesting cross-reactive memory joined. Contracting clones from day 15 to 85 had balanced CD4/CD8; later expanders favoured CD4+.

This clonotype turned up a few times. Its antigen remains unidentified. TCRdb re-analysed the 5' RACE reads in MiXCR, keeping a single row per CDR3 protein. The sample has around 470,000 distinct CDR3 sequences, roughly 20% seen once. Germline CDR1 is SNHLY and CDR2 is FYNNEI. J lost 5 bases, V lost 6 bases, and 3 bases had no gene match. The CDR3 has 13 residues. The TCR comes from an adult woman who had mild COVID-19 (a few samples of this study predate the infection). Cell type and time point are not known. Sequenced material: PBMCs or a T cell subset sorted from them (not recorded which). The chain has TRBV2 and TRBJ2-3, with 9 bases lining up with TRBD1. CDR3 sequence reads: CASSRDREDTQYF. CDR3 coding DNA: TGTGCCAGCAGCCGGGACAGGGAAGATACGCAGTATTTT.